This TCR beta chain was captured by sequencing in a study of beta chain features in type 1 diabetes. Germline lookup yields CDR1 SGHRS and CDR2 YFSETQ. The CDR3 has 14 residues. Trimming took off 5 bases at V and 1 base at J, with 12 bases between the two ends. Sequenced material consisted of expressed TCRB transcripts (all of the isolated RNA was reverse transcribed). Profiled with immunoSEQ multiplex PCR; TCRdb holds only in-frame clones, not every one. The table lists 500,000 to 850,000 clones, around an eighth of them singletons. This clone was counted between two and nine times. The antigen remains undetermined. Broader study findings: Researchers report that Type 1 diabetes patients had moderately but significantly shorter TCRB CDR3s across all four CD4+ subsets. A closer apparent resemblance between naive, central memory and Treg TCRB repertoires was seen in patients than in healthy donors. These data did not resolve whether HLA type affects TCRB rearrangement.

The V call is TRBV5-1, the J call TRBJ2-5; weak D call: TRBD2 (5 bases). Input material: naive CD4+ T cells from blood. This receptor was identified in a man in his late teens or twenties with type 1 diabetes. CDR3: CASSEGGFQETQYF. In DNA, the CDR3 is TGCGCCAGCAGTGAAGGCGGGTTCCAAGAGACCCAGTACTTC.